This T cell receptor beta chain was sequenced during a study of blood T cell repertoires in COVID-19 (dated by TCRdb to 2019 to 2021). About the investigation overall: Samples from collaborators originated in the United States, Italy and Spain and spanned both the acute and convalescent phases of COVID-19. The prospective study material was composed of cDNA or gDNA derived from T cells, B-cell-depleted T cells, or PBMCs. The dataset comprised deeply sampled blood TCRbeta repertoires from subjects exposed to, actively infected with, or recovered from COVID-19. A freely available public database, intended as a resource for researchers studying the immune response to SARS-CoV-2, is where the repertoires were released. The samples were drawn from the first 160 participants of the ongoing ImmuneRACE study and from 1,254 subjects provided by 6 global collaborators. Sample metadata almost always included a de-identified subject ID, COVID-19 status, age in years and sex. HLA class I and class II types, where available, came from metadata supplied by the sample provider rather than from assay-based typing. What the research found in general, with its limitations: The quantity of clinical and demographic metadata differed by source and by participant and was supplied without curation.

Concerning this clone: Its antigen remains unidentified. Base qualities are not recorded, but no much larger clone differs from it by a single base.

The CDR1 and CDR2 encoded by the germline V gene (reference sequence) are LNHNV and YYDKDF. Trimming removed 5 bases from V and 12 bases from J, leaving 13 bases between the germline ends. The CDR3 sequence holds 11 residues, the cysteine and phenylalanine included. The read is trimmed to its CDR3 DNA, 33 bases read in frame from base 1. The collaborating institutions used their own protocols to collect whole blood in K2EDTA tubes. For TCRbeta analysis, collaborators shipped samples in one of three forms: frozen whole blood, isolated PBMCs, or DNA extracted from either of those sample types. TCRbeta CDR3 regions were amplified from genomic DNA using the immunoSEQ Assay, a bias-controlled multiplex PCR. As for how the authors treated the data: The number of nucleated cells in each sample was estimated from the amplification of reference gene primers within the assay. To quantify the absolute abundance of each unique TCRbeta CDR3 rearrangement, sequence reads were collapsed and filtered. Productive Simpson clonality was computed per sample as the square root of Simpson's diversity index over productive rearrangements. Here the immuneACCESS table is served through TCRdb, limited to in-frame sequences with V and J called. Missing clones are a known gap in these copies; in checked studies unresolved V genes cover under half, and the rest lacks a known reason. The D gene and trimming were derived from the DNA, and the V and J assignments and clone size from that table. The sample includes about 58,000 clones, with roughly 71% observed a single time. About 30% of the sample is taken by the ten largest.

The TCR originated in a human donor in a cohort sampled during active COVID-19. The V and J genes are TRBV15 and TRBJ1-2, with a weak D call of TRBD1 (6 bases match). The material sequenced was peripheral blood. The CDR3 amino acid sequence is: CATSLGTFNTF. The DNA is as follows: TGTGCCACCAGCCTCGGGACATTCAACACCTTC.